The 15 T cell receptor beta chains given below trace back to one sample, sequenced in a study of cytomegalovirus exposure and HLA in healthy donors. Use of 60 Vbeta and 13 Jbeta primers characterized the PCR. Method: immunoSEQ multiplex PCR; TCRdb's copy keeps in-frame clones and lacks some. Its listing shows roughly 58,000 clones. The sequencing input was PBMCs. These receptors all come from a woman in her forties or fifties in good health and CMV-seropositive.

The chain links TRBV4-1 to TRBJ2-1; 9 positions match TRBD2. V trimming: 3 bases; J trimming: 5 bases; junction bases outside the gene matches: 11. The CDR3 has 17 residues. Germline V lookup: CDR1 MGHRA, CDR2 YSYEKL. The CDR3 here is CASSHPIAGARDNEQFF. The CDR3 coding sequence is TGCGCCAGCAGCCACCCCATAGCGGGAGCAAGGGACAATGAGCAGTTCTTC.

This chain uses TRBV11-2 with TRBJ2-7; 7 bases fit TRBD2. With 5 bases clipped from V and 3 bases from J, the junction kept 16 bases outside the gene matches. Germline-derived CDR1 and CDR2 are SGHAT and FQNNGV. This CDR3 is 17 amino acids long. CDR3 amino acids: CASSGAKPAGFFYEQYF. CDR3 sequence (DNA): TGTGCCAGCAGCGGGGCCAAGCCAGCGGGATTCTTCTACGAGCAGTACTTC.

The chain recombines TRBV6-6 with TRBJ2-7; D ambiguous. Germline loops: CDR1 MNHNY, CDR2 SVGAGI (reference sequence). V gave up 2 bases and J gave up 3 bases, with 11 bases separating them. The CDR3 contains 14 residues. The CDR3 DNA reads TGTGCCAGCAGTTACGGTCGCAGGTTCTACGAGCAGTACTTC. This sequence encodes CASSYGRRFYEQYF.

This sequence joins TRBV2 and TRBJ2-6; 10 nucleotides match TRBD1. CDR1 and CDR2 from the germline V gene are SNHLY and FYNNEI. The CDR3 totals 15 residues. Trimming removed 9 bases from V and 0 bases from J; junction bases left unmatched: 2. The CDR3 DNA is TGTGCCAGAAGGGACAGGGGCTCTGGGGCCAACGTCCTGACTTTC. Protein product: CARRDRGSGANVLTF.

The chain couples TRBV4-2 to TRBJ1-1; the match to TRBD1 covers 7 bases. Trimming cost V 0 bases and J 3 bases; bases outside gene matches: 4. The germline V gene encodes CDR1 LGHNA and CDR2 YNFKEQ. The CDR3 totals 15 residues. The CDR3: CASSQDLTGDTEAFF. Here the CDR3 DNA reads TGTGCCAGCAGCCAAGATCTTACAGGGGACACTGAAGCTTTCTTT.

The V gene is TRBV6-1, the J gene TRBJ2-1, with D perhaps TRBD1 (6 bases). From germline, CDR1 is MNHNS and CDR2 SASEGT. V was clipped by 3 bases and J by 5 bases, with 17 bases between them. This CDR3 is built from 16 residues. The CDR3 DNA reads TGTGCCAGCAGTGAGGGATACGGACAGATTAACAATGAGCAGTTCTTC. Its protein product is CASSEGYGQINNEQFF.

The chain links TRBV9 to TRBJ1-1; D is ambiguous. Trimming removed 0 bases at V and 1 base at J, with 4 bases between. Germline V lookup: CDR1 SGDLS, CDR2 YYNGEE. The CDR3 spans 13 residues. The CDR3 nucleotides read TGTGCCAGCAGCGTAGAGAGGAACACTGAAGCTTTCTTT. Encoded protein: CASSVERNTEAFF.

V is TRBV7-7 and J is TRBJ2-5; the match to TRBD2 covers 8 bases. CDR1 is SSHAT, CDR2 FNYEAQ, per germline (reference sequence). V gave up 4 bases and J gave up 3 bases; unmatched junction bases: 4. The CDR3 has 14 amino acids. CDR3 nucleotides: TGTGCCAGCAGCTATAGCGGGGCAAAAGAGACCCAGTACTTC. Its protein is CASSYSGAKETQYF.

In nucleotides, the CDR3 is TGTGCCAGCAGTCCAGGGGCCCCTGGAAACACCATATATTTT. Its protein is CASSPGAPGNTIYF. The chain employs TRBV7-2 and TRBJ1-3, with D possibly being TRBD1 (6 bases). The CDR3 consists of 14 residues. Germline V gene sequence: CDR1 SGHTA, CDR2 FQGNSA. The V end lost 6 bases, the J end lost 2 bases, and 11 bases lay between the germline ends.

The J gene is TRBJ2-5, the V gene TRBV25-1, with 10 bases that match TRBD2. The CDR3 loop spans 15 amino acids. Germline V gene lookup returns CDR1 MGHDK and CDR2 SYGVNS. Losses at the gene ends were 2 bases for V and 7 bases for J; bases not matched to a gene: 7. CDR3: CASSEIRASGGTQYF. CDR3 coding DNA: TGTGCCAGCAGTGAAATACGGGCTAGCGGGGGGACCCAGTACTTC.

This sequence joins TRBV9 and TRBJ2-3; 11 bases agree with TRBD2. There are 15 residues in the CDR3. Germline CDR1 SGDLS, CDR2 YYNGEE. J lost 5 bases, V lost 0 bases, and 2 bases had no gene match. The CDR3 loop reads CASSVVAGGQDTQYF. CDR3 in DNA: TGTGCCAGCAGCGTAGTAGCGGGGGGGCAAGATACGCAGTATTTT.

The V gene is TRBV29-1, the J gene TRBJ2-4, with 7 bases matching TRBD1. This CDR3 has 11 residues. V was clipped by 6 bases and J by 8 bases; unmatched bases: 4. Germline V lookup: CDR1 SQVTM, CDR2 ANQGSEA. The CDR3 nucleotides read TGCAGCGTGGCCACAGGGGACATTCAGTACTTC. This sequence encodes CSVATGDIQYF.

This chain joins TRBV6-5 and TRBJ2-1; the D gene is possibly TRBD1 (5 bases). Trimming removed 2 bases from V and 1 base from J, with 12 bases in between. The CDR3 runs to 16 residues. Germline lookup yields CDR1 MNHEY and CDR2 SVGAGI. CDR3 amino acids: CASSYGALGSYNEQFF. CDR3 DNA: TGTGCCAGCAGTTACGGGGCCTTGGGATCCTACAATGAGCAGTTCTTC.

The CDR3 is CASSYGGGLYNEQFF. For the CDR3, the DNA is TGTGCCAGCAGTTACGGCGGGGGTCTCTACAATGAGCAGTTCTTC. The rearrangement links TRBV6-5 to TRBJ2-1, with TRBD2 identical over 7 bases. CDR3 size: 15 residues. The V gene's germline CDR1 is MNHEY and CDR2 SVGAGI. V was clipped by 2 bases and J by 3 bases; unmatched bases: 4.

The chain carries TRBV6-6 and TRBJ1-3, with no clear D. The CDR3 runs to 12 residues. Germline V gives CDR1 MNHNY, CDR2 SVGAGI (reference sequence). V was cut by 7 bases and J by 0 bases, with 4 bases left in between. The CDR3 bases are TGTGCCAGCACCAACTCTGGAAACACCATATATTTT. Protein: CASTNSGNTIYF.